These 16 T cell receptor beta chains originate from one sample sequenced in a study of cytomegalovirus exposure and HLA in healthy donors. PCR amplification relied on 60 Vbeta primers (plus 13 Jbeta primers). Produced via immunoSEQ multiplex PCR; TCRdb's table is partial and in-frame only. The sample lists roughly 84,000 clones; around 78% were seen once. Specimen: PBMCs. These receptors all come from a male donor in good health and CMV-seropositive.

CDR3 nucleotides: TGTGCCTGGAGTGTGGTAGCGGGGGAGGAGACCCAGTACTTC. Translating gives CAWSVVAGEETQYF. V is TRBV30 and J is TRBJ2-5; TRBD2 aligns across 9 bases. Germline V gene sequence: CDR1 GTSNPN, CDR2 SVGIG (reference sequence). The CDR3 is made up of 14 amino acids. V gave up 0 bases and J gave up 5 bases; unmatched junction bases: 4.

This clone was seen once. The chain carries TRBV6-1 and TRBJ2-1, with TRBD1 identical over 7 bases. V was clipped by 8 bases and J by 11 bases; unmatched bases: 12. The CDR3 loop spans 13 amino acids. The V gene's germline CDR1 is MNHNS and CDR2 SASEGT. In DNA, the CDR3 is TGTGCCAGCGACAGGGAAATTGCGGTAAAGCAGTTCTTC. This codes for CASDREIAVKQFF.

This clone was seen just once. The chain employs TRBV6-6 and TRBJ2-7; TRBD2 matches 9 bases. CDR3 length: 14 residues. The germline V gene encodes CDR1 MNHNY and CDR2 SVGAGI (reference sequence). After removal of 3 bases from V and 5 bases from J, the junction contained 5 bases not matched to a gene. The CDR3 loop reads CASSYSGSDDEQYF. The CDR3, as DNA: TGTGCCAGCAGTTATAGCGGGAGCGATGACGAGCAGTACTTC.

The V and J genes are TRBV18 and TRBJ2-3; 12 bases fit TRBD2. V gave up 6 bases and J gave up 5 bases; unmatched junction bases: 9. CDR3 length equals 16 residues. Germline-derived CDR1 and CDR2 are KGHSH and LQKENI. The CDR3 DNA sequence: TGTGCCAGCTCCCCCTCTAGCGGGGGGGCCGAAGATACGCAGTATTTT. Its translation: CASSPSSGGAEDTQYF.

This clone was picked up one time. The chain recombines TRBV7-9 with TRBJ2-1; TRBD2 matches at 8 bases. The CDR3 loop spans 17 amino acids. Per the germline V gene, CDR1 is SEHNR and CDR2 is FQNEAQ (reference sequence). With V trimmed by 6 bases and J by 3 bases, 13 bases remained unmatched. CDR3 in DNA: TGTGCCAGCAGTTCAACCAGGGGACTAGGAAGCTACAATGAGCAGTTCTTC. Its protein is CASSSTRGLGSYNEQFF.

This chain joins TRBV4-1 and TRBJ2-1; TRBD2 matches at 8 bases. Germline loops: CDR1 MGHRA, CDR2 YSYEKL. The CDR3 loop spans 16 amino acids. The junction had 5 bases not matched to a gene; V was cut back by 4 bases and J by 0 bases. The CDR3 reads CASSPGRAYSYNEQFF. Written as DNA, the CDR3 is TGCGCCAGCAGCCCCGGGAGGGCCTACTCCTACAATGAGCAGTTCTTC.

This chain joins TRBV5-1 and TRBJ1-6; D not resolved. Germline CDR1 is SGHRS and CDR2 is YFSETQ. The length of the CDR3 is 12 residues. V was clipped by 2 bases and J by 11 bases, with 8 bases between them. The CDR3 reads CASSFLSAPLHF. CDR3 bases: TGCGCCAGCAGCTTTCTAAGTGCACCCCTCCACTTT.

The chain links TRBV5-1 to TRBJ2-3, with D perhaps matching TRBD1 (6 bases). Deletions cut 0 bases from V and 4 bases from J, with 15 bases between. The CDR3 runs 16 residues. CDR1 is SGHRS, CDR2 YFSETQ, per germline. This CDR3 reads CASSLGNDRKSDTQYF. DNA of the CDR3: TGCGCCAGCAGCTTGGGTAACGACAGGAAGTCAGATACGCAGTATTTT.

The gene calls are TRBV15 and TRBJ2-7, with TRBD1 matching over 11 bases. The CDR3 extends over 16 amino acids. Germline V gene data show CDR1 as LNHNV and CDR2 as YYDKDF (reference sequence). J was trimmed by 6 bases and V by 1 base; bases with no gene match: 8. CDR3 sequence: CATSRGAGTGGGEQYF. For the CDR3, the DNA is TGTGCCACCAGCAGAGGGGCCGGGACAGGGGGAGGCGAGCAGTACTTC.

The genes are TRBV7-9 and TRBJ2-3, with 10 positions matching TRBD2. Germline V gene sequence: CDR1 SEHNR, CDR2 FQNEAQ (reference sequence). The CDR3 spans 17 residues. J lost 2 bases, V lost 5 bases, and 10 bases had no gene match. The CDR3 is CASSPGVLAGATDTQYF. CDR3 coding DNA: TGTGCCAGCAGCCCTGGGGTTCTAGCGGGAGCCACAGATACGCAGTATTTT.

The chain uses TRBV7-2 and TRBJ1-5; 9 nucleotides align to TRBD1. The ends lost 4 bases at V and 5 bases at J; junction bases unmatched: 9. Looked up from germline, CDR1 is SGHTA and CDR2 is FQGNSA. The CDR3 extends over 16 amino acids. DNA of the CDR3: TGTGCCAGCAGCTCTCAGGGACAGGGATTATATCAGCCCCAGCATTTT. Translation gives CASSSQGQGLYQPQHF.

This chain joins TRBV5-1 and TRBJ1-1, with 8 bases identical to TRBD1. This CDR3 is 14 amino acids long. The germline gives CDR1 SGHRS, CDR2 YFSETQ. J gave up 4 bases and V 4 bases, and 6 bases lay outside the gene matches. The CDR3 bases are TGCGCCAGCAGCCCCCAGGGGGCTTCCACTGAAGCTTTCTTT. Translating gives CASSPQGASTEAFF.

The chain has TRBV29-1 and TRBJ2-3, with 10 positions matching TRBD2. This CDR3 spans 14 amino acids. The J segment lost 4 bases and the V segment lost 4 bases, leaving 5 bases of the junction unmatched. Germline values: CDR1 SQVTM, CDR2 ANQGSEA. CDR3 nucleotide sequence: TGCAGCGTTGCTCTGACTAGCGGGCCAGATACGCAGTATTTT. It encodes CSVALTSGPDTQYF.

This chain connects TRBV5-4 to TRBJ2-7, with a weak D call TRBD1 (5 bases). The CDR3 sequence is 15 residues long. The V and J ends lost 2 bases and 0 bases respectively, with 12 bases between them. Germline V gene lookup returns CDR1 SGHNT and CDR2 YYREEE (reference sequence). The CDR3 sequence: CASSFRGSYSYEQYF. CDR3 coding DNA: TGTGCCAGCAGCTTTAGGGGATCTTACTCCTACGAGCAGTACTTC.

The V call is TRBV14, the J call TRBJ2-1, with 7 bases lining up with TRBD2. V shed 4 bases, J shed 5 bases, and the junction held 11 bases outside the gene matches. CDR1 is SGHDN, CDR2 FVKESK, per germline. The CDR3 contains 16 residues. CDR3 sequence (DNA): TGTGCCAGCAGCCCCCTAAGTGGCGGGAGTAACAATGAGCAGTTCTTC. Protein product: CASSPLSGGSNNEQFF.

As to this clone: Other nucleotide sequences from this sample produce the same CDR3. The rearrangement uses TRBV30 and TRBJ1-2; D unclear. The CDR3 loop spans 13 amino acids. V lost 2 bases to trimming and J lost 4 bases, with 11 bases between them. Germline V gives CDR1 GTSNPN, CDR2 SVGIG (reference sequence). The CDR3 loop is CAWSRSGVYGYTF. CDR3 bases: TGTGCCTGGAGTCGATCTGGAGTCTATGGCTACACCTTC.